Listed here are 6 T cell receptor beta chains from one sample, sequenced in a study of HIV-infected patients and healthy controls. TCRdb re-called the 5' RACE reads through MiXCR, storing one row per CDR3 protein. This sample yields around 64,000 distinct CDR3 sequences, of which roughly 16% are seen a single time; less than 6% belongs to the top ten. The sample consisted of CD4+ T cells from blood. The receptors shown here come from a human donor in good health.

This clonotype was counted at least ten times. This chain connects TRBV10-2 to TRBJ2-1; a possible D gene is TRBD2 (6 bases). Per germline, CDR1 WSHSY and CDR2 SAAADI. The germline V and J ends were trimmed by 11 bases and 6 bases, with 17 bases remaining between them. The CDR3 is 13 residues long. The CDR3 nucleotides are TGCGCCGGTGGAAGAGACGGGGGCAATGAGCAGTTCTTC. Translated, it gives CAGGRDGGNEQFF.

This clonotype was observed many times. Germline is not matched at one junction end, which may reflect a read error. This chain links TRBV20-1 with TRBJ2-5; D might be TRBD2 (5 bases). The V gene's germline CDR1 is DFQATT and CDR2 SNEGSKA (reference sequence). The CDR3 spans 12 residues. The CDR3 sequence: CSAREASRSQYF. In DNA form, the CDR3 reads TGCAGTGCCAGAGAGGCTAGCAGAAGCCAGTACTTC.

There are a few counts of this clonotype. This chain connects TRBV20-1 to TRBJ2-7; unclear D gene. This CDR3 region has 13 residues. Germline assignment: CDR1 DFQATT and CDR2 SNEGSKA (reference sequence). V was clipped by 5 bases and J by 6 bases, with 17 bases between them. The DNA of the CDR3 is TGCAGTGCTCGCAAGGTTGTAACCGGCGAGCAGTACTTC. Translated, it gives CSARKVVTGEQYF.

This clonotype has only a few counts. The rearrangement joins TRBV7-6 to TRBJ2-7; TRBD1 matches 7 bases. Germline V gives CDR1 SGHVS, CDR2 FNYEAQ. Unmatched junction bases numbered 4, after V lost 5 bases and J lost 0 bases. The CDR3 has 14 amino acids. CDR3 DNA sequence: TGTGCCAGCAGCGCGACAGGGTACTCCTACGAGCAGTACTTC. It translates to CASSATGYSYEQYF.

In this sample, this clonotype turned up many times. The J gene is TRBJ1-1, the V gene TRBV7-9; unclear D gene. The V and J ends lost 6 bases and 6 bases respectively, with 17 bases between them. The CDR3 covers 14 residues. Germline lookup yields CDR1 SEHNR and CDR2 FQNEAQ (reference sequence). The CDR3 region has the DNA TGTGCCAGCAGACGAATTGAGGGTAGGCCTGAAGCTTTCTTT. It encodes CASRRIEGRPEAFF.

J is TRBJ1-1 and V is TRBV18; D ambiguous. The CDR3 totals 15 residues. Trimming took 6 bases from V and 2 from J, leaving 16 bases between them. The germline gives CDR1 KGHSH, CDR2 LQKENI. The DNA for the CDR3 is TGTGCCAGCTCCCCCTGGACCGTGGCCAACACTGAAGCTTTCTTT. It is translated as CASSPWTVANTEAFF.